What follows are 16 T cell receptor beta chains derived from one specimen sequenced in a study of Ad26.COV2.S vaccination and SARS-CoV-2 variants. TCRdb's copy holds only in-frame clones and misses some; the assay was immunoSEQ multiplex PCR. Of roughly 400,000 clones in the sample, approximately 89% are singletons; the top ten hold about 1.9%. Treatment of the sample: roughly 19 received Ad26.COV2.S at low or high dose, single or two shots; roughly five received placebo; per-sample allocation not given. Vaccine and placebo recipients were sampled on day 63 after the first injection. The sample was peripheral blood, taken in a trial of Ad26.COV2.S vaccine versus placebo. These receptors were taken from a person between 18 and 59 years old who received the Ad26.COV2.S COVID-19 vaccine or a placebo.

V and J are TRBV28 and TRBJ2-2; 13 bases map to TRBD2. CDR1 is MDHEN, CDR2 SYDVKM, per germline. The J segment lost 0 bases and the V segment lost 6 bases, leaving 4 bases of the junction unmatched. The CDR3 sequence is 17 residues long. Written as DNA, the CDR3 is TGTGCCAGCAGGATGGGACTAGCGGGATCGAACACCGGGGAGCTGTTTTTT. Translated, it gives CASRMGLAGSNTGELFF.

This clone came up once. CDR3 residues: CAWTSGRAGPDTQYF. As DNA, the CDR3 is TGTGCCTGGACTAGCGGGAGGGCCGGGCCAGATACGCAGTATTTT. This sequence joins TRBV30 and TRBJ2-3; 12 bases are a match to TRBD2. Germline CDR1 GTSNPN, CDR2 SVGIG (reference sequence). J was trimmed by 4 bases and V by 4 bases; bases with no gene match: 6. The CDR3 contains 15 residues.

V usage is TRBV25-1 and J usage is TRBJ2-7, with TRBD2 as a possible D gene (6 bases). The germline CDR1 and CDR2 sequences are MGHDK and SYGVNS. V lost 9 bases, J lost 3 bases, and 12 bases lay in between. This CDR3 has 12 residues. CDR3 protein: CASRGLSYEQYF. The CDR3 coding sequence is TGTGCCAGTAGGGGACTGAGCTACGAGCAGTACTTC.

Only one count was recorded for this clone. The chain carries TRBV28 and TRBJ1-3; weak D call: TRBD1 (5 bases). The ends were cut back, 5 bases at V and 0 bases at J, with 14 bases in the middle. Germline V gives CDR1 MDHEN, CDR2 SYDVKM. The CDR3 has 16 amino acids. This chain's CDR3 is CASSQGGPSSGNTIYF. In nucleotides, the CDR3 is TGTGCCAGCAGTCAGGGAGGCCCGAGCTCTGGAAACACCATATATTTT. Full variable domain (rest looked up from reference TRBV28 and TRBJ1-3): DVKVTQSSRYLVKRTGEKVFLECVQDMDHENMFWYRQDPGLGLRLIYFSYDVKMKEKGDIPEGYSVSREKKERFSLILESASTNQTSMYLCASSQGGPSSGNTIYFGEGSWLTVV.

The gene calls are TRBV6-2 or TRBV6-3 and TRBJ2-3; 11 bases align to TRBD2. Germline V gene lookup returns CDR1 MNHEY and CDR2 SVGEGT. CDR3 length: 17 residues. The junction had 7 bases not matched to a gene; V was cut back by 4 bases and J by 1 base. The CDR3 spells CASSFLAGGPRTDTQYF. The CDR3 DNA reads TGTGCCAGCAGTTTTTTAGCGGGAGGGCCTCGCACAGATACGCAGTATTTT.

The count of this clone is one. This rearrangement joins TRBV27 to TRBJ2-1; 10 bases align to TRBD2. Trimming cost V 2 bases and J 7 bases; bases outside gene matches: 8. This CDR3 has 16 amino acids. Germline CDR1 MNHEY, CDR2 SMNVEV (reference sequence). The CDR3 region is CASSLRSSGRGNEQFF. The CDR3 region has the DNA TGTGCCAGCAGTTTACGGTCTAGCGGGAGAGGGAATGAGCAGTTCTTC.

The chain has TRBV5-5 and TRBJ2-1, with TRBD2 matching over 11 bases. Per germline, CDR1 SGHKS and CDR2 YYEKEE (reference sequence). The ends lost 4 bases at V and 8 bases at J; junction bases unmatched: 8. The CDR3 length is 15 residues. The CDR3 spells CASSAGSSGRDEQFF. The CDR3 DNA follows: TGTGCCAGCAGCGCCGGAAGTAGCGGGAGGGATGAGCAGTTCTTC.

The CDR3: CASSLGLASSYEQYF. The CDR3, as DNA: TGTGCCAGTAGCTTGGGGTTAGCGTCCTCCTACGAGCAGTACTTC. V usage is TRBV19 and J usage is TRBJ2-7; tentative D call: TRBD2 (5 bases). Germline CDR1 and CDR2: LNHDA and SQIVND (reference sequence). The CDR3 runs to 15 residues. Trimming cost V 6 bases and J 0 bases, with 15 bases left between them.

This chain joins TRBV5-1 and TRBJ1-1, with D hard to call. The V end lost 7 bases, the J end lost 7 bases, and 17 bases lay between the germline ends. The CDR3 length is 13 residues. Germline assignment: CDR1 SGHRS and CDR2 YFSETQ. This CDR3 is CASASNGRNEAFF. The CDR3 DNA reads TGCGCCAGCGCCTCAAACGGCCGGAATGAAGCTTTCTTT.

The rearrangement uses TRBV6-5 and TRBJ1-5, with 11 bases lining up with TRBD1. CDR3 length: 15 amino acids. Germline V gene sequence: CDR1 MNHEY, CDR2 SVGAGI. Trimming took 6 bases from V and 4 from J; bases not matched to a gene: 5. CDR3 sequence reads: CASRPGTGGNQPQHF. The CDR3 bases are TGTGCCAGCAGGCCCGGGACAGGGGGGAATCAGCCCCAGCATTTT.

For this clone: Mismatch with germline at one junction end may stem from a read error. The same CDR3 is also encoded by other DNA sequences in this sample. This rearrangement joins TRBV7-3 to TRBJ2-1; D ambiguous. Per germline, CDR1 SGHTA and CDR2 FQGTGA. This CDR3 is built from 15 residues. CDR3 region: CASSLTDSSYNEQFF. DNA for the CDR3: TGTGCCAGCAGCCTAACGGATAGCTCCTACAATGAGCAGTTCTTC.

The sample holds one count of this clone. This chain links TRBV30 with TRBJ1-1, with D perhaps TRBD1 (6 bases). The ends were cut back, 0 bases at V and 11 bases at J, with 13 bases in the middle. There are 12 residues in the CDR3. Germline CDR1 reads GTSNPN; CDR2 reads SVGIG (reference sequence). The CDR3 loop reads CAWSVPGGRAFF. CDR3 coding DNA: TGTGCCTGGAGTGTACCGGGGGGCCGGGCTTTCTTT.

The chain has TRBV15 and TRBJ1-3; D is unclear. Between the trimmed V and J ends, which lost 4 bases and 1 base, there was a span of 5 bases. Per the germline V gene, CDR1 is LNHNV and CDR2 is YYDKDF (reference sequence). There are 13 residues in the CDR3. In DNA, the CDR3 is TGTGCCACCAGCATGGATTCTGGAAACACCATATATTTT. Its translation is CATSMDSGNTIYF.

J is TRBJ2-1 and V is TRBV29-1; D is unclear. Germline V gene lookup returns CDR1 SQVTM and CDR2 ANQGSEA. Trimming removed 4 bases from V and 10 bases from J, with 14 bases in between. The CDR3 runs 12 residues. Written as DNA, the CDR3 is TGCAGCGTTGTAGTACTTCCCGGGGAGCAGTTCTTC. It translates to CSVVVLPGEQFF.

The rearrangement links TRBV3-1 (or the pseudogene TRBV3-2) to TRBJ2-7, with 9 nucleotides matching TRBD2. The CDR3 has 15 residues. Looked up from germline, CDR1 is LGHDT and CDR2 is YNNKEL (reference sequence). V dropped 8 bases and J dropped 6; count of bases not matched to a gene: 14. CDR3 in DNA: TGTGCCAGCTCAGGCCGGGGTAGCGGGAGAGGCGAGCAGTACTTC. Amino acids: CASSGRGSGRGEQYF.

CDR3 loop: CASSQDDFSWSRNNEQFF. CDR3 coding DNA: TGTGCCAGCAGCCAAGACGATTTTTCGTGGAGCAGGAACAATGAGCAGTTCTTC. V is TRBV14 and J is TRBJ2-1; D is unresolved. Trimming shortened V by 0 bases and J by 5 bases, and 20 bases separated the two germline ends. CDR3 size: 18 residues. The germline gives CDR1 SGHDN, CDR2 FVKESK. Full variable domain (missing parts from reference TRBV14 and TRBJ2-1): EAGVTQFPSHSVIEKGQTVTLRCDPISGHDNLYWYRRVMGKEIKFLLHFVKESKQDESGMPNNRFLAERTGGTYSTLKVQPAELEDSGVYFCASSQDDFSWSRNNEQFFGPGTRLTVL.